This T cell receptor beta chain was found in a study of T cell responses to AZD1222 COVID-19 vaccine. Regarding the study as a whole: Baseline antibody screening turned up just a handful of seropositive AZD1222 recipients.

For this clone: Its cognate antigen is unknown.

The protocol was immunoSEQ multiplex PCR, while the TCRdb copy is restricted to in-frame clones and leaves out a portion. The repertoire holds 100,000 to 150,000 clones, approximately 84% seen once, with approximately 9.2% in the top ten. This receptor was obtained from an adult in good health. Sequenced material: peripheral blood, taken on day 0 of AZD1222 vaccination.

The CDR3 here is CATSRDGPGPSSTDTQYF. As DNA, the CDR3 is TGTGCCACCAGCAGAGATGGCCCCGGCCCGTCTAGCACAGATACGCAGTATTTT. The chain combines TRBV15 with TRBJ2-3; D is unresolved. CDR1 is LNHNV and CDR2 is YYDKDF in the germline V gene (reference sequence). Trimming removed 0 bases from V and 0 bases from J, with 16 bases in between. This CDR3 comprises 18 residues. The entire variable domain, with the rest obtained from reference TRBV15 and TRBJ2-3, is as follows: DAMVIQNPRYQVTQFGKPVTLSCSQTLNHNVMYWYQQKSSQAPKLLFHYYDKDFNNEADTPDNFQSRRPNTSFCFLDIRSPGLGDTAMYLCATSRDGPGPSSTDTQYFGPGTRLTVL.